Listed below are T cell receptor beta chains from one sample, sequenced in a study of blood T cells in healthy people across ages. MiXCR was run by TCRdb on the 5' RACE reads, yielding one entry per CDR3 protein. The sample holds about 680,000 distinct CDR3 sequences, approximately 50% seen once. The sample taken for sequencing was blood. Receptors originate from a woman in her sixties or seventies in good health. Both conserved end residues are part of each CDR3. Fields, in order: V gene, D gene, J gene, clone size, CDR3 DNA, CDR3 protein. A D gene is named only where the DNA matches it firmly. Clone size, where shown, is once, few, many, or a class for clones that have expanded.

v_gene: TRBV20-1
d_gene: NA
j_gene: TRBJ2-7
abundance: NA
CDR3nt: TGCAGTGCTAGAGACGTCCAGAAGACGTACGAGCAGTACTTC
CDR3aa: CSARDVQKTYEQYF

v_gene: TRBV19
d_gene: TRBD2
j_gene: TRBJ2-2
abundance: NA
CDR3nt: TGTGCCAGTAGTCCCCGGGGGGGGAATAGCGGGAGGTCGAACACCGGGGAGCTGTTTTTT
CDR3aa: CASSPRGGNSGRSNTGELFF

v_gene: TRBV6-1
d_gene: NA
j_gene: TRBJ2-1
abundance: NA
CDR3nt: TGTGCCAGCGGACCCAGCTTCAATGAGCAGTTCTTC
CDR3aa: CASGPSFNEQFF

v_gene: TRBV29-1
d_gene: TRBD1
j_gene: TRBJ1-5
abundance: once
CDR3nt: TGCAGCGTTCTGACAGGGGATCGAGGCCAGCCCCAGCATTTT
CDR3aa: CSVLTGDRGQPQHF

v_gene: TRBV9
d_gene: NA
j_gene: TRBJ2-7
abundance: few
CDR3nt: TGTGCCAGCAGCGTAACCAGCCAAACCTACGAGCAGTACTTC
CDR3aa: CASSVTSQTYEQYF

v_gene: TRBV10-2
d_gene: TRBD2
j_gene: TRBJ2-1
abundance: NA
CDR3nt: TGCGCCAGCACACTAGCGGGACTAAACAATGAGCAGTTCTTC
CDR3aa: CASTLAGLNNEQFF

v_gene: TRBV20-1
d_gene: TRBD1
j_gene: TRBJ1-5
abundance: NA
CDR3nt: TGCAGTGCTAGTGGGACAGGCAGTAATCAGCCCCAGCATTTT
CDR3aa: CSASGTGSNQPQHF

v_gene: TRBV18
d_gene: NA
j_gene: TRBJ2-1
abundance: NA
CDR3nt: TGTGCTAGCTCACCTAGGCAGGGTGGACGCAATGAGCAGTTCTTC
CDR3aa: CASSPRQGGRNEQFF

v_gene: TRBV9
d_gene: TRBD1
j_gene: TRBJ2-1
abundance: NA
CDR3nt: TGTGCCAGCAGCGTAACCCAGGGGGCTGGGAATGAGCAGTTCTTC
CDR3aa: CASSVTQGAGNEQFF

v_gene: TRBV6-5
d_gene: NA
j_gene: TRBJ1-1
abundance: NA
CDR3nt: TGTGCCAGCAGTCTACAGGGTTCTTACACTGAAGCTTTCTTT
CDR3aa: CASSLQGSYTEAFF

v_gene: TRBV30
d_gene: NA
j_gene: TRBJ2-7
abundance: few
CDR3nt: TGTGCCTGGAGTGTAGCCGCGGGTTACGAGCAGTACTTC
CDR3aa: CAWSVAAGYEQYF

v_gene: TRBV5-5
d_gene: NA
j_gene: TRBJ2-5
abundance: NA
CDR3nt: TGTGCCAGCAGCTTGCGGTGGGAGCAGTTCCAAGAGACCCAGTACTTC
CDR3aa: CASSLRWEQFQETQYF

v_gene: TRBV2
d_gene: NA
j_gene: TRBJ1-1
abundance: NA
CDR3nt: TGTGCCAGCAGTCAGGGAATTGAAGCTTTCTTT
CDR3aa: CASSQGIEAFF

v_gene: TRBV7-2
d_gene: NA
j_gene: TRBJ2-1
abundance: NA
CDR3nt: TGTGCCAGCAGCTTTGGGAGCGGACCCCGAGCGGATGAGCAGTTCTTC
CDR3aa: CASSFGSGPRADEQFF

v_gene: TRBV20-1
d_gene: TRBD2
j_gene: TRBJ2-1
abundance: few
CDR3nt: TGCAGTGCTCCCCTCCCCCCTGGACTAGCGGGAGTAGGTGAGCAGTTCTTC
CDR3aa: CSAPLPPGLAGVGEQFF

v_gene: TRBV20-1
d_gene: NA
j_gene: TRBJ2-1
abundance: NA
CDR3nt: TGCAGTGCTTGTTCGTCGGGTGCGCGCCACAATGAGCAGTTCTTC
CDR3aa: CSACSSGARHNEQFF

v_gene: TRBV2
d_gene: NA
j_gene: TRBJ2-1
abundance: NA
CDR3nt: TGTGCCAGCAGTTTGCGGGTGGGGGGTGAGCAGTTCTTC
CDR3aa: CASSLRVGGEQFF

v_gene: TRBV9
d_gene: NA
j_gene: TRBJ2-7
abundance: NA
CDR3nt: TGTGCCAGCAGCACCTCCCTTTACAATGAGCAGTACTTC
CDR3aa: CASSTSLYNEQYF

v_gene: TRBV7-6
d_gene: TRBD2
j_gene: TRBJ2-1
abundance: NA
CDR3nt: TGTGCCAGCAGCGATGTAGGGCTAGCGGGATGGGAGCAGTTCTTC
CDR3aa: CASSDVGLAGWEQFF

v_gene: TRBV5-5
d_gene: NA
j_gene: TRBJ1-2
abundance: NA
CDR3nt: TGTGCCAGCAGCTTGGAGGCCCAGCTATTTGGCTACACCTTC
CDR3aa: CASSLEAQLFGYTF

v_gene: TRBV7-9
d_gene: NA
j_gene: TRBJ2-2
abundance: once
CDR3nt: TGTGCCGGAGGGGACGTCCTAACTCCCGGGGAGCTGTTTTTT
CDR3aa: CAGGDVLTPGELFF

v_gene: TRBV7-3
d_gene: NA
j_gene: TRBJ2-7
abundance: NA
CDR3nt: TGTGCCAGCAGCTCAACGGGCAGGGAAAGGGACGAGCAGTACTTC
CDR3aa: CASSSTGRERDEQYF

v_gene: TRBV20-1
d_gene: NA
j_gene: TRBJ1-5
abundance: few
CDR3nt: TGCAGTGCTAACAAGGGACTTAATCAGCCCCAGCATTTT
CDR3aa: CSANKGLNQPQHF

v_gene: TRBV7-9
d_gene: NA
j_gene: TRBJ2-1
abundance: NA
CDR3nt: TGTGCCAGCAGCCACCCCCCGCCAGGGGACAATGAGCAGTTCTTC
CDR3aa: CASSHPPPGDNEQFF

v_gene: TRBV5-1
d_gene: NA
j_gene: TRBJ2-7
abundance: NA
CDR3nt: TGCGCCAGCAGCTTGGAAACTCAGAGTCGTCACGAGCAGTACTTC
CDR3aa: CASSLETQSRHEQYF

v_gene: TRBV7-2
d_gene: NA
j_gene: TRBJ2-2
abundance: few
CDR3nt: TGTGCCAGCAGCCCGTCCACCGGGGAGCTGTTTTTT
CDR3aa: CASSPSTGELFF

v_gene: TRBV20-1
d_gene: NA
j_gene: TRBJ1-1
abundance: NA
CDR3nt: TGCAGTGCCCCGCAGCGGGGGGGACAGAACACTGAAGCTTTCTTT
CDR3aa: CSAPQRGGQNTEAFF

v_gene: TRBV20-1
d_gene: TRBD2
j_gene: TRBJ2-7
abundance: NA
CDR3nt: TGCAGTGCTCTAGCGGGAATCGGCTCCTACGAGCAGTACTTC
CDR3aa: CSALAGIGSYEQYF

v_gene: TRBV4-1
d_gene: NA
j_gene: TRBJ2-7
abundance: NA
CDR3nt: TGCGCCAGCAGCCAAGGTGAAGGGAATGAGCAGTACTTC
CDR3aa: CASSQGEGNEQYF

v_gene: TRBV28
d_gene: NA
j_gene: TRBJ2-4
abundance: once
CDR3nt: TGTGCCACCTCGGCGGCAGGGGTGTCCAAAAACATTCAGTACTTC
CDR3aa: CATSAAGVSKNIQYF

v_gene: TRBV10-3
d_gene: NA
j_gene: TRBJ2-7
abundance: few
CDR3nt: TGTGCCATCAGTGTGGGATCCGGCGGCGAGCAGTACTTC
CDR3aa: CAISVGSGGEQYF

v_gene: TRBV4-2
d_gene: TRBD2
j_gene: TRBJ2-7
abundance: NA
CDR3nt: TGTGCCAGCAGTCTAACCTACATGACTAGCGGGAAATCCTACGAGCAGTACTTC
CDR3aa: CASSLTYMTSGKSYEQYF

v_gene: TRBV6-5
d_gene: NA
j_gene: TRBJ2-1
abundance: few
CDR3nt: TGTGCCAGCAGTTACGGGGTTAATGAGCAGTTCTTC
CDR3aa: CASSYGVNEQFF

v_gene: TRBV7-2
d_gene: TRBD2
j_gene: TRBJ2-1
abundance: NA
CDR3nt: TGTGCCAGCATAAATACCGGGACTAGCGACGGGAGCTCCTACAATGAGCAGTTCTTC
CDR3aa: CASINTGTSDGSSYNEQFF

v_gene: TRBV28
d_gene: NA
j_gene: TRBJ2-7
abundance: NA
CDR3nt: TGTGCCAGCAGCGCCTTGGGGGCCAGCTCCTACGAGCAGTACTTC
CDR3aa: CASSALGASSYEQYF

v_gene: TRBV5-6
d_gene: NA
j_gene: TRBJ1-5
abundance: NA
CDR3nt: TGTGCCAGCAGCTTGGCAGGGAGGTACCAGCCCCAGCATTTT
CDR3aa: CASSLAGRYQPQHF

v_gene: TRBV2
d_gene: NA
j_gene: TRBJ1-2
abundance: NA
CDR3nt: TGTGCCAGCAGTCCCCTAGTTACTTTGGCCTATGGCTACACCTTC
CDR3aa: CASSPLVTLAYGYTF

v_gene: TRBV5-8
d_gene: NA
j_gene: TRBJ2-1
abundance: NA
CDR3nt: TGTGCCCGCAGCTTTCCGGTCCGTGGGCAGTCCCATGAGCAGTTCTTC
CDR3aa: CARSFPVRGQSHEQFF

v_gene: TRBV20-1
d_gene: NA
j_gene: TRBJ2-3
abundance: NA
CDR3nt: TGCAGTGCTAGAGATCAACAGGGCACAGATACGCAGTATTTT
CDR3aa: CSARDQQGTDTQYF

v_gene: TRBV20-1
d_gene: NA
j_gene: TRBJ2-5
abundance: NA
CDR3nt: TGCAGTGCTAGCAATGGAGGGGGGCAAGAGACCCAGTACTTC
CDR3aa: CSASNGGGQETQYF

v_gene: TRBV6-2/TRBV6-3
d_gene: TRBD1
j_gene: TRBJ1-2
abundance: NA
CDR3nt: TGTGCCAGCAACGATCGGACAGGGGAATTGGGCTACACCTTC
CDR3aa: CASNDRTGELGYTF

v_gene: TRBV6-6
d_gene: TRBD1
j_gene: TRBJ2-7
abundance: NA
CDR3nt: TGTGCCAATAGTCCCGGGACAGTCTCCTACGAGCAGTACTTC
CDR3aa: CANSPGTVSYEQYF

v_gene: TRBV7-2
d_gene: TRBD2
j_gene: TRBJ2-7
abundance: few
CDR3nt: TGTGCCAGCAGCGCCACTAGCGGGAGGGCCTCCGAGCAGTACTTT
CDR3aa: CASSATSGRASEQYF

v_gene: TRBV12-3/TRBV12-4
d_gene: TRBD1
j_gene: TRBJ2-5
abundance: NA
CDR3nt: TGTGCCAGCAGTTTTGACAGGGGAGTTGAGACCCAGTACTTC
CDR3aa: CASSFDRGVETQYF

v_gene: TRBV3-1
d_gene: NA
j_gene: TRBJ1-1
abundance: NA
CDR3nt: TGTGCCAGCAGCCAAGATGGGGCAAGAGCCGCTTTCTTT
CDR3aa: CASSQDGARAAFF

v_gene: TRBV12-3/TRBV12-4
d_gene: TRBD1
j_gene: TRBJ2-5
abundance: few
CDR3nt: TGTGCCAGCAGTGTTGGGACAGGGCGAGAGACCCAGTACTTC
CDR3aa: CASSVGTGRETQYF

v_gene: TRBV6-2/TRBV6-3
d_gene: TRBD1
j_gene: TRBJ2-7
abundance: NA
CDR3nt: TGTGCCAGCAGGCTGACAACCCGCGGGACAGGGTGCGAGCAGTACTTC
CDR3aa: CASRLTTRGTGCEQYF

v_gene: TRBV21-1
d_gene: NA
j_gene: TRBJ2-1
abundance: NA
CDR3nt: TGTGCCAGCAGCAACACCGGGACTAGCGGGGGGAGCTCCTACAATGAGCAGTTCTTC
CDR3aa: CASSNTGTSGGSSYNEQFF

v_gene: TRBV7-3
d_gene: NA
j_gene: TRBJ2-3
abundance: few
CDR3nt: TGTGCCAGCAGCTTAAACTCGGGCACAGATACGCAGTATTTT
CDR3aa: CASSLNSGTDTQYF

v_gene: TRBV29-1
d_gene: NA
j_gene: TRBJ1-4
abundance: NA
CDR3nt: TGCAGCGTTGGCTTGGGCCTGAGGACAACTAATGAAAAACTGTTTTTT
CDR3aa: CSVGLGLRTTNEKLFF

v_gene: TRBV7-2
d_gene: NA
j_gene: TRBJ1-1
abundance: NA
CDR3nt: TGTGCCAGCAGCTTGATGTTTAGTGAAGCTTTCTTT
CDR3aa: CASSLMFSEAFF

v_gene: TRBV9
d_gene: TRBD2
j_gene: TRBJ2-7
abundance: NA
CDR3nt: TGTGCCAGCAGCGGTAGCGGGAGCTTCTACGAGCAGTACTTC
CDR3aa: CASSGSGSFYEQYF

v_gene: TRBV18
d_gene: NA
j_gene: TRBJ1-6
abundance: NA
CDR3nt: TGTGCCAGCTCAACGAGCTGGGGGAAAGAAAATCCACCCCTCCACTTT
CDR3aa: CASSTSWGKENPPLHF